At least ten counts were recorded for the clone carrying this T cell receptor beta chain. The antigen is unknown. This entry belongs to a study of Graves' ophthalmopathy and Graves' hyperthyroidism. Every ophthalmopathy donor presented moderate-to-severe activity, CAS ≥3, NOSPECS ≥4 and duration under 3 months. Regarding the study as a whole: Most expanded clonotypes in thyroid above 0.001 frequency also showed up in blood.

Amplified TCR beta CDR3 regions were obtained using RNA transcripts as template. Second-round multiplex PCR came after first-round RT-PCR with HTBI primers. Via MiXCR, TCRdb re-called the multiplex PCR reads, giving one row per CDR3 protein. The sample includes 350,000 to 400,000 distinct CDR3 sequences, 18% seen only once; the top ten take more than 1.5%. Germline lookup yields CDR1 GTSNPN and CDR2 SVGIG (reference sequence). Trimming removed 0 bases from V and 4 bases from J, with 12 bases in between. The CDR3 totals 15 residues. The sequenced sample consisted of peripheral blood. This sequence was found in a woman between 18 and 30 years old with Graves' ophthalmopathy. This chain uses TRBV30 with TRBJ2-2; no firm D call. The CDR3 coding sequence is TGTGCCTGGAGTGTGGGGTTACTCAGCACCGGGGAGCTGTTTTTT. Translation gives CAWSVGLLSTGELFF.